This entry lists 5 T cell receptor beta chains sequenced from one sample in a study of shared clonotypes between healthy human individuals. Only in-frame clones appear in the TCRdb table, and some are missing; sequencing was by immunoSEQ multiplex PCR. Of 2 million to 2.5 million clones in the sample, about 94% are singletons; the top ten hold 0.1% to 0.15%. Material for sequencing was naive CD4+ T cells sorted from blood. Subset in this sample: CD45RA+ positively selected. Source of these receptors: a man between 18 and 35 years old in good health.

The rearrangement uses TRBV21-1 and TRBJ1-1; TRBD1, as called in the table, went unchecked against the DNA. TRBV21-1 is given as a pseudogene. The CDR3 extends over 13 amino acids. CDR3 residues: CASSRQGNTEAFF. The CDR3 bases are TGTGCCAGCAGTCGACAGGGCAACACTGAAGCTTTCTTT.

The CDR3 DNA is TGCGCCAGCAGCTTGGAGACAGGGGCGAATCAGCCCCAGCATTTT. It codes for CASSLETGANQPQHF. The chain couples TRBV5-1 to TRBJ1-5, with 8 bases identical to TRBD1. The CDR3 totals 15 residues. V lost 0 bases to trimming and J lost 4 bases; unmatched junction nucleotides: 3. The germline CDR1 and CDR2 sequences are SGHRS and YFSETQ.

The V and J genes are TRBV7-9 and TRBJ2-3; 9 nucleotides line up with TRBD2. J was trimmed by 4 bases and V by 5 bases; bases with no gene match: 10. Germline V lookup: CDR1 SEHNR, CDR2 FQNEAQ (reference sequence). This CDR3 has 16 residues. Here the CDR3 reads CASSTSRLAGPDTQYF. The CDR3 DNA follows: TGTGCCAGCAGCACTTCAAGGCTAGCGGGGCCAGATACGCAGTATTTT.

This chain connects TRBV5-1 to TRBJ2-2; D is uncertain. The length of the CDR3 is 15 residues. V lost 3 bases and J lost 6, with 15 bases in between. The germline V gene encodes CDR1 SGHRS and CDR2 YFSETQ. The CDR3 protein is CASSSTSMGSGELFF. CDR3 nucleotide sequence: TGCGCCAGCAGCTCCACATCGATGGGTTCCGGGGAGCTGTTTTTT.

This clone was recorded once. This chain connects TRBV7-2 to TRBJ2-3, with D perhaps TRBD2 (5 bases). The CDR3 length is 13 residues. Trimming shortened V by 1 base and J by 4 bases, and 6 bases separated the two germline ends. The germline gives CDR1 SGHTA, CDR2 FQGNSA. The CDR3: CASSLVASDTQYF. CDR3 DNA sequence: TGTGCCAGCAGCTTAGTAGCGTCAGATACGCAGTATTTT.